This T cell receptor (beta chain) is from a study of cytomegalovirus exposure and HLA in healthy donors. Study details: Out of fewer than 400 genotyped donors, approximately 84% belonged to the Caucasian-associated ancestry cluster.

Points from the study as a whole: It was in a later analysis that TCR association rates were seen to vary by HLA locus, highest for DRB1 and lowest for HLA-C. By a later analysis, the bulk of CMV-associated TCR beta chains appeared HLA-restricted.

Details on this clone: Its specificity is unknown.

The primer mix had 60 Vbeta and 13 Jbeta primers. Some clones are missing from TCRdb's copy, which holds only in-frame ones; the method was immunoSEQ multiplex PCR. This sample has about 150,000 clones, with about 68% found just once. Germline CDR1 reads SQVTM; CDR2 reads ANQGSEA. The V and J ends lost 4 bases and 2 bases respectively, with 18 bases between them. This CDR3 is built from 15 residues. V is TRBV29-1 and J is TRBJ2-7, with D maybe TRBD1 (5 bases). Sequencing was performed on PBMCs. This TCR was recovered from a man under 40 in good health and CMV-seronegative. CDR3 nucleotide sequence: TGCAGCGTTGTACCTGAGACAGCGTTTCCCTACGAGCAGTACTTC. Its protein is CSVVPETAFPYEQYF.